These T cell receptor beta chains were read from a single sample in a study of patients and donors after allogeneic stem cell transplantation. From the RT-PCR reads, TCRdb called clonotypes with MiXCR, one entry per CDR3 protein. The repertoire holds about 960,000 distinct CDR3 sequences, with 15% to 20% as singletons. Sample: blood, either unsorted or a sorted T cell fraction (not recorded which). The origin of the receptors is a human donor who was either an allogeneic HSCT recipient or a stem cell or donor lymphocyte infusion donor (not recorded which). It is not recorded whose cells these are; they may come from a transplant donor. CDR3s include the opening cysteine and the closing phenylalanine or tryptophan. Each record gives: J gene, V gene, D gene, clone size, CDR3 length, CDR3 protein, CDR3 DNA. The D gene is left open where the match is weak. Rows may omit the clone size; those that give it use once, few, many or a size class.

>TRBJ1-1|TRBV21-1|NA|NA|15
CAISKDRDANTEAFF
TGTGCCATCAGCAAAGATCGGGATGCGAACACTGAAGCTTTCTTT
>TRBJ2-7|TRBV5-1|NA|many|13
CASSLRADYEQYF
TGCGCCAGCAGCTTAAGGGCCGACTACGAGCAGTACTTC
>TRBJ1-5|TRBV10-2|TRBD1|few|16
CASSETGQGTNQPQHF
TGCGCCAGCAGTGAGACGGGACAGGGAACCAATCAGCCCCAGCATTTT
>TRBJ2-1|TRBV9|TRBD1|few|15
CASSVEGQAYNEQFF
TGTGCCAGCAGCGTAGAGGGACAGGCATACAATGAGCAGTTCTTC
>TRBJ1-6|TRBV11-2|NA|NA|18
CASSLGHLKSSYNSPLHF
TGTGCCAGCAGCTTAGGCCATCTTAAGAGCTCCTATAATTCACCCCTCCACTTT
>TRBJ1-2|TRBV2|NA|few|13
CASMRGVNYGYTF
TGTGCCAGCATGAGGGGGGTAAACTATGGCTACACCTTC
>TRBJ1-3|TRBV7-9|NA|few|16
CASSFPPDLSGNTIYF
TGTGCCAGCAGCTTCCCCCCAGACCTTTCTGGAAACACCATATATTTT
>TRBJ1-1|TRBV7-6|NA|NA|16
CASSTEGRDMNTEAFF
TGTGCCAGCAGCACCGAAGGTCGAGATATGAACACTGAAGCTTTCTTT
>TRBJ2-3|TRBV10-3|NA|NA|13
CAIRAGSTDTQYF
TGTGCCATCAGGGCAGGGAGCACAGATACGCAGTATTTT
>TRBJ2-7|TRBV7-2|TRBD1|few|14
CASRLDRGAYEQYF
TGTGCCAGCAGGCTAGACAGGGGAGCCTACGAGCAGTACTTC
>TRBJ1-5|TRBV25-1|NA|NA|15
CASSEWGSPNQPQHF
TGTGCCAGCAGTGAATGGGGCAGCCCCAATCAGCCCCAGCATTTT
>TRBJ1-1|TRBV7-2|TRBD1|few|14
CASSAQGTNTEAFF
TGTGCCAGCAGCGCACAGGGGACGAACACTGAAGCTTTCTTT
>TRBJ2-7|TRBV7-9|NA|NA|14
CASSPQTGLGEQYF
TGTGCCAGCAGCCCACAGACAGGTTTGGGGGAGCAGTACTTC
>TRBJ2-2|TRBV3-1|NA|few|14
CASTRGAHTGELFF
TGTGCCAGCACCCGGGGCGCGCACACCGGGGAGCTGTTTTTT
>TRBJ2-1|TRBV9|TRBD2|NA|15
CASSVGSGEGNEQFF
TGTGCCAGCAGCGTAGGAAGCGGGGAGGGGAATGAGCAGTTCTTC
>TRBJ2-2|TRBV29-1|NA|NA|14
CSVHGVKNTGELFF
TGCAGCGTCCACGGGGTCAAGAACACCGGGGAGCTGTTTTTT
>TRBJ2-1|TRBV7-9|TRBD2|few|16
CASSFTSGTSYNEQFF
TGTGCCAGCAGCTTCACTAGCGGGACCTCCTACAATGAGCAGTTCTTC
>TRBJ1-1|TRBV29-1|TRBD1|few|14
CSVAGGSGNTEAFF
TGCAGCGTTGCAGGGGGCAGCGGGAACACTGAAGCTTTCTTT
>TRBJ1-1|TRBV10-3|TRBD1|NA|14
CAIRPGQQYTEAFF
TGTGCCATCCGTCCGGGACAGCAGTACACTGAAGCTTTCTTT
>TRBJ1-1|TRBV6-5|NA|few|16
CASSYQTGRKNTEAFF
TGTGCCAGCAGTTACCAAACGGGACGGAAGAACACTGAAGCTTTCTTT
>TRBJ2-5|TRBV12-3/TRBV12-4|NA|NA|15
CASTSRGNWRETQYF
TGTGCCAGCACCTCTAGAGGGAATTGGCGGGAGACCCAGTACTTC
>TRBJ1-4|TRBV4-1|NA|many|15
CASSQDNRINEKLFF
TGCGCCAGCAGCCAAGACAACAGGATTAATGAAAAACTGTTTTTT
>TRBJ1-1|TRBV20-1|NA|NA|16
CSAPMIGRWGGTEAFF
TGCAGTGCCCCGATGATAGGTAGGTGGGGCGGCACTGAAGCTTTCTTT
>TRBJ1-2|TRBV28|NA|NA|10
CASRQVGYTF
TGTGCCAGCCGGCAGGTCGGCTACACCTTC
>TRBJ1-3|TRBV10-2|NA|NA|15
CASSDPTGPGNTIYF
TGCGCCAGCAGTGACCCTACAGGACCCGGGAACACCATATATTTT
>TRBJ2-3|TRBV9|NA|NA|13
CASSPAGGDTQYF
TGTGCCAGCAGCCCAGCCGGAGGCGATACGCAGTATTTT
>TRBJ2-1|TRBV12-3/TRBV12-4|NA|few|13
CASSPPLPNEQFF
TGTGCCAGCAGTCCGCCCCTCCCCAATGAGCAGTTCTTC
>TRBJ2-7|TRBV11-1|NA|NA|14
CASSLGGTAVEQYF
TGTGCCAGCAGCTTAGGCGGGACAGCGGTAGAGCAGTACTTC
>TRBJ2-5|TRBV20-1|NA|NA|12
CSASGDQETQYF
TGCAGTGCTAGCGGGGACCAAGAGACCCAGTACTTC
>TRBJ2-1|TRBV6-1|TRBD2|NA|16
CASSPLSSGREDEQFF
TGTGCCAGCAGCCCGCTGTCTAGCGGGAGGGAAGATGAGCAGTTCTTC
>TRBJ1-2|TRBV6-5|TRBD1|NA|16
CASSYLMTGPSAGYTF
TGTGCCAGCAGTTATCTTATGACAGGGCCTTCGGCTGGCTACACCTTC
>TRBJ1-4|TRBV4-3|NA|NA|14
CASSQASDNEKLFF
TGCGCCAGCAGCCAAGCAAGCGATAATGAAAAACTGTTTTTT
>TRBJ2-2|TRBV7-3|TRBD2|NA|15
CATAPGGTNTGELFF
TGTGCCACCGCTCCGGGAGGAACTAACACCGGGGAGCTGTTTTTT
>TRBJ2-7|TRBV11-2|TRBD2|NA|18
CASSFLTSGGPSSYEQYF
TGTGCCAGCAGCTTCCTGACTAGCGGGGGGCCTAGCTCCTACGAGCAGTACTTC
>TRBJ2-4|TRBV27|NA|NA|19
CASSPTTGGEVVAKNIQYF
TGTGCCAGCAGCCCGACGACAGGAGGGGAAGTGGTAGCCAAAAACATTCAGTACTTC
>TRBJ2-7|TRBV12-3/TRBV12-4|NA|few|15
CASSLGGKKFDEQYF
TGTGCCAGCAGCCTTGGGGGCAAGAAATTCGACGAGCAGTACTTC
>TRBJ2-7|TRBV29-1|TRBD2|few|12
CSVLGGAHEQYF
TGCAGCGTTTTGGGAGGGGCTCACGAGCAGTACTTC
>TRBJ1-1|TRBV27|TRBD1|NA|16
CASSAPGQGPNTEAFF
TGTGCCAGCAGTGCCCCGGGACAGGGCCCAAACACTGAAGCTTTCTTT
>TRBJ2-5|TRBV4-1|TRBD2|few|17
CASSQEGKAGVGETQYF
TGCGCCAGCAGCCAAGAGGGAAAAGCGGGAGTAGGAGAGACCCAGTACTTC
>TRBJ2-3|TRBV10-2|NA|once|12
CTSTLGGDTQYF
TGCACCAGCACCTTAGGGGGGGATACGCAGTATTTT
>TRBJ1-2|TRBV11-1|TRBD1|NA|15
CASSITGTGGHGYTF
TGTGCCAGCAGCATCACGGGGACAGGGGGCCATGGCTACACCTTC
>TRBJ2-3|TRBV4-3|NA|few|14
CASSQVRSTDTQYF
TGCGCCAGCAGCCAAGTTAGAAGCACAGATACGCAGTATTTT
>TRBJ2-1|TRBV20-1|TRBD2|NA|12
CSANLAGDEQFF
TGCAGTGCTAACCTAGCGGGGGATGAGCAGTTCTTC
>TRBJ2-3|TRBV24-1|TRBD2|few|15
CATRQSGVGTDTQYF
TGTGCCACCAGGCAAAGCGGGGTAGGCACAGATACGCAGTATTTT
>TRBJ2-2|TRBV5-1|NA|NA|16
CASSPGGTDKVGELFF
TGCGCCAGCAGCCCGGGAGGGACAGATAAGGTCGGGGAGCTGTTTTTT
>TRBJ2-1|TRBV18|TRBD2|few|14
CASSPEGTSNEQFF
TGTGCCAGCTCACCAGAAGGGACTAGCAATGAGCAGTTCTTC
>TRBJ2-3|TRBV3-1|TRBD2|NA|16
CASSQGEGGPTDTQYF
TGTGCCAGCAGCCAAGGAGAGGGAGGGCCCACAGATACGCAGTATTTT
>TRBJ1-6|TRBV20-1|TRBD1|NA|12
CSAGQGDSPLHF
TGCAGTGCTGGACAGGGCGATTCACCCCTCCACTTT
>TRBJ2-3|TRBV5-4|NA|NA|13
CASSLVPQDTQYF
TGTGCCAGCAGCTTGGTCCCGCAAGATACGCAGTATTTT
>TRBJ1-1|TRBV7-3|TRBD1|few|14
CASSWDSMSAEAFF
TGTGCCAGCAGCTGGGACAGTATGAGCGCTGAAGCTTTCTTT
>TRBJ2-1|TRBV14|NA|few|13
CASSHTANNEQFF
TGTGCCAGCAGCCACACGGCCAACAATGAGCAGTTCTTC
>TRBJ1-1|TRBV5-1|NA|few|14
CASSPQGKATEAFF
TGCGCCAGCAGCCCTCAGGGGAAAGCAACTGAAGCTTTCTTT